A selection of T cell receptor beta chains follows, all from one sample in a study of blood T cells in healthy people across ages. TCRdb fed the 5' RACE reads into MiXCR, producing one record per CDR3 protein. The sample has 1,300,000 or so distinct CDR3 sequences, 59% seen once. The sequencing input was blood. The receptor set was obtained from a man between 18 and 29 years old in good health. Each CDR3 is given with its conserved first and last residue. The order of the fields is clone size, V gene, D gene, J gene, CDR3 protein, CDR3 DNA. D genes are given only for firm matches. Not all rows give a size; the values are once, few, many and, for expanded clones, a class.

clone size: NA
V gene: TRBV27
D gene: NA
J gene: TRBJ2-1
CDR3 protein: CASSFGVYNEQFF
CDR3 DNA: TGTGCCAGCAGTTTTGGGGTTTACAATGAGCAGTTCTTC

clone size: NA
V gene: TRBV20-1
D gene: TRBD2
J gene: TRBJ2-1
CDR3 protein: CSAIKTSLHEQFF
CDR3 DNA: TGCAGTGCGATCAAGACTAGCTTGCATGAGCAGTTCTTC

clone size: NA
V gene: TRBV11-2
D gene: NA
J gene: TRBJ2-3
CDR3 protein: CASRALVGPGTQYF
CDR3 DNA: TGTGCCAGCAGGGCTCTTGTGGGCCCAGGTACGCAGTATTTT

clone size: NA
V gene: TRBV15
D gene: NA
J gene: TRBJ2-3
CDR3 protein: CATSRDLRTEADTQYF
CDR3 DNA: TGTGCCACCAGCAGAGACCTCCGGACAGAGGCAGATACGCAGTATTTT

clone size: few
V gene: TRBV7-9
D gene: NA
J gene: TRBJ1-2
CDR3 protein: CASSSAYSYGYTF
CDR3 DNA: TGTGCCAGCAGCTCGGCCTACTCCTATGGCTACACCTTC

clone size: NA
V gene: TRBV29-1
D gene: TRBD1
J gene: TRBJ1-2
CDR3 protein: CSVYSGQLRYGYTF
CDR3 DNA: TGCAGCGTCTACTCGGGACAGCTTCGTTATGGCTACACCTTC

clone size: NA
V gene: TRBV5-1
D gene: NA
J gene: TRBJ2-1
CDR3 protein: CASSLAPREQFF
CDR3 DNA: TGCGCCAGCAGCTTGGCCCCTCGTGAGCAGTTCTTC

clone size: few
V gene: TRBV7-2
D gene: NA
J gene: TRBJ2-1
CDR3 protein: CASSLAGGLNNEQFF
CDR3 DNA: TGTGCCAGCAGCTTAGCGGGGGGACTCAACAATGAGCAGTTCTTC

clone size: NA
V gene: TRBV27
D gene: NA
J gene: TRBJ1-6
CDR3 protein: CASSLKAPVGAQYSPLHF
CDR3 DNA: TGTGCCAGCAGTCTCAAAGCTCCGGTGGGGGCGCAGTATTCACCCCTCCACTTT

clone size: NA
V gene: TRBV20-1
D gene: TRBD2
J gene: TRBJ2-3
CDR3 protein: CSARSLAESTDTQYF
CDR3 DNA: TGCAGTGCTAGGTCACTAGCGGAGAGCACAGATACGCAGTATTTT

clone size: NA
V gene: TRBV6-1
D gene: NA
J gene: TRBJ2-7
CDR3 protein: CASEGQPGVNEQYF
CDR3 DNA: TGTGCCAGCGAGGGACAGCCGGGGGTCAACGAGCAGTACTTC

clone size: NA
V gene: TRBV7-2
D gene: NA
J gene: TRBJ2-1
CDR3 protein: CASSNTAAGFNEQFF
CDR3 DNA: TGTGCCAGCAGCAATACGGCGGCGGGGTTCAATGAGCAGTTCTTC

clone size: NA
V gene: TRBV7-2
D gene: TRBD2
J gene: TRBJ2-3
CDR3 protein: CASSRTSGKDTDTQYF
CDR3 DNA: TGTGCCAGCAGCCGTACTAGCGGGAAGGATACAGATACGCAGTATTTT

clone size: NA
V gene: TRBV5-1
D gene: NA
J gene: TRBJ1-6
CDR3 protein: CASSAVRDSPLHF
CDR3 DNA: TGCGCCAGCAGCGCCGTACGTGATTCACCCCTCCACTTT

clone size: NA
V gene: TRBV10-3
D gene: TRBD2
J gene: TRBJ2-3
CDR3 protein: CAIRGAGGGTDTQYF
CDR3 DNA: TGTGCCATCAGGGGAGCGGGAGGAGGCACAGATACGCAGTATTTT

clone size: NA
V gene: TRBV5-6
D gene: TRBD1
J gene: TRBJ1-1
CDR3 protein: CASSLAWTGQGGTEAFF
CDR3 DNA: TGTGCCAGCAGCTTGGCCTGGACGGGACAGGGCGGCACTGAAGCTTTCTTT

clone size: NA
V gene: TRBV15
D gene: NA
J gene: TRBJ2-7
CDR3 protein: CATSEGVEQYF
CDR3 DNA: TGTGCCACCAGCGAGGGCGTCGAGCAGTACTTC

clone size: NA
V gene: TRBV7-2
D gene: NA
J gene: TRBJ1-2
CDR3 protein: CASSLGAPPGYGYTF
CDR3 DNA: TGTGCCAGCAGCTTAGGAGCGCCGCCGGGCTATGGCTACACCTTC

clone size: NA
V gene: TRBV4-1
D gene: TRBD1
J gene: TRBJ2-7
CDR3 protein: CASSIRDRGQSEQYF
CDR3 DNA: TGCGCCAGCAGCATCCGGGACAGGGGGCAAAGCGAGCAGTACTTC

clone size: NA
V gene: TRBV4-3
D gene: NA
J gene: TRBJ2-1
CDR3 protein: CASSPEGRGARYNEQFF
CDR3 DNA: TGCGCCAGCAGCCCGGAGGGTAGGGGAGCCAGGTACAATGAGCAGTTCTTC